This T cell receptor (beta chain) was obtained from a study of shared clonotypes between healthy human individuals (dated by TCRdb to about 2020). Background on the whole study: The cohort comprised a couple of women and three men aged 18 to 49 years. For each donor, CD4 naive and CD4 memory were each run on three plates, CD8 naive on two plates, and CD8 memory on one plate. The study deeply sequenced blood TCR repertoires of several healthy adults to estimate repertoire size and the extent of clonotype sharing between individuals. Libraries were prepared and TCR repertoires were sequenced by different laboratories using diverse techniques, in order to increase sequencing depth and limit assay-specific biases. Between about 0.8 and 9 billion PBMCs per donor were obtained by leukapheresis. The full study reports these points: Higher generation probabilities were observed for clonotypes shared by all four sorted-subset donors than for non-shared clonotypes. Sampling was limited to blood, and TCR repertoires in tissue likely differ from TCR repertoires in blood. Pairwise subsampling indicated that sequencing depth was expected to affect the degree of clonotype sharing among donors. Larger estimated clonotype richness was generally found for naive subsets than for memory subsets. Incomplete sequencing was indicated by rarefaction of sorted-subset datasets, despite the large sequencing depth. Because the study included only a small number of donors, the genetic and exposure-history diversity represented was limited. About 5% of naive CD4, 3.5% of naive CD8, approximately 2.2% of memory CD4, and around 0.4% of memory CD8 clonotypes were shared across a few donors.

Healthy HIV-negative adults with no recently reported acute infections or vaccinations were included as donors. Every donor was a Caucasian adult residing in Nashville, Tennessee, USA. CD4+ T cells were enriched through magnetic negative selection, after which naive cells were positively selected on CD45RA and the remaining negative fraction served as the memory subset. Blood was obtained by leukapheresis, after which PBMCs were separated by Ficoll-Histopaque density gradient centrifugation and cryopreserved in liquid nitrogen vapor phase. Purity and quantity of every magnetically sorted T cell population were checked by analytical flow cytometry. Each sorted fraction had its genomic DNA isolated and then quantified by UV absorbance on a Nanodrop 2000c. As regards this clone: The clone's antigen remains unknown. Base qualities are not at hand, and no much larger clone is one base apart.

Using the deep immunoSEQ assay, TCR CDR3 regions were amplified from genomic DNA by multiplex PCR. Extracted genomic DNA from each cell subset was distributed evenly across all wells of several immunoSEQ 96-well plates, and each plate was treated as a replicate. Each replicate PCR for sorted subsets received approximately 200 ng genomic DNA, equal to about 30,000 T cell genomes. Purified libraries were measured with a Qubit 3.0 fluorometer, size-checked on a Bioanalyzer 2100, and measured again with the KAPA Library Quantification kit. Every immunoSEQ 96-well plate was sequenced on a dedicated single-read 150-cycle Illumina NextSeq 550 flow cell. Under the source paper's analysis protocol: Because the immunoSEQ output held only junctional sequences and lacked quality scores, the filtering could not match the filtering applied to full-length reads. To assign V/J genes and CDR3, sequences were annotated against IMGT germline references using PyIR, a Python wrapper for IgBLAST v1.9. Any read was removed if the V/J assignment was weak (E-value above 1e-6), the CDR3 was missing, or the read contained stop codons, out-of-frame junctions, or ambiguous translated residues. V3J clonotypes were defined by identical inferred V gene, J gene, and CDR3 amino acid sequence. Percentage overlap between repertoires was computed as shared unique clonotypes divided by the size of the smaller repertoire. Three approaches were used to assess repertoire richness: RTK rarefaction, the Chao1 estimator, and Recon v2.1 estimates of unobserved clonotypes. Generation probabilities for all TCRbeta clonotypes obtained by the gDNA method from four donors were computed using OLGA. Entries here come from immuneACCESS through TCRdb and include only in-frame sequences with V and J called. Some clones fail to appear in such tables; in the studies checked, an unresolved V gene covers under half of the shortfall, and the cause of the remainder is unknown. The DNA was the basis for D and trimming; V, J and clone size are from that table. This sample is represented by 150,000 to 200,000 clones; approximately 70% of them were singletons. The ten biggest clones cover around 9.3% of the sample.

Ends trimmed: V by 3 bases, J by 2 bases; bases unmatched to a gene: 5. Spanning cysteine to phenylalanine, the CDR3 consists of 15 amino acids. Only the CDR3 DNA stays, 45 bases, in frame from base 1. CDR1 and CDR2 were assigned from the germline V gene as MGHDK and SYGVNS. The chain is made from TRBV25-1 and TRBJ2-3; 7 bases in the junction line up with TRBD2. Sequenced: memory CD4+ T cells sorted from blood. This sample's cell subset or site label indicates: CD45RA-negative fraction. This clonotype was sampled from a man aged 30 to 45 in good health. Here the CDR3 is given as CASSEIAGYTDTQYF. In nucleotide form, the sequence is TGTGCCAGCAGTGAGATAGCGGGTTACACAGATACGCAGTATTTT.